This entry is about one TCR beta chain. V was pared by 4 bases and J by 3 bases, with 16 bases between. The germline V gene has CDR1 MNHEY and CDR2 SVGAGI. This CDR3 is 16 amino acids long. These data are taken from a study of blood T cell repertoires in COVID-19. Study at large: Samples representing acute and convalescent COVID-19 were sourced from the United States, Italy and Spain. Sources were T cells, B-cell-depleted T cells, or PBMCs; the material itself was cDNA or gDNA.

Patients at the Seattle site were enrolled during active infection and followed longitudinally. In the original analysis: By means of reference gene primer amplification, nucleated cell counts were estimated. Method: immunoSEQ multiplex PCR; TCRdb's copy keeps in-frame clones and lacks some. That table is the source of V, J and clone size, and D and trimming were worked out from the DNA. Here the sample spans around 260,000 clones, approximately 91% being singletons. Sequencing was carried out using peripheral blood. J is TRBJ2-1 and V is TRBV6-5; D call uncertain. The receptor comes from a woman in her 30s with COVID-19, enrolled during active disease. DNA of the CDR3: TGTGCCAGCAGTTTTTTTTCCACAGTCCTCTACAATGAGCAGTTCTTC. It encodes CASSFFSTVLYNEQFF.